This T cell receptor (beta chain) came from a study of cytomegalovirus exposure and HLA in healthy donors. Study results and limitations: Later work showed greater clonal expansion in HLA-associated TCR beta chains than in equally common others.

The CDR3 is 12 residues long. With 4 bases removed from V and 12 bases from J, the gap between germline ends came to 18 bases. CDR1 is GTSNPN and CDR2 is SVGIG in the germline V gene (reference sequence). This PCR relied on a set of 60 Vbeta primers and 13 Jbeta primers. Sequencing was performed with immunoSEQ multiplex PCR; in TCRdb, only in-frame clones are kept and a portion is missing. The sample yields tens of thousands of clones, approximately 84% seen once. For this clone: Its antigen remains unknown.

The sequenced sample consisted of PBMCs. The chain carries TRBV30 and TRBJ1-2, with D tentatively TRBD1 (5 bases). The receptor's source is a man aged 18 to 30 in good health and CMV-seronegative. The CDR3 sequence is CAWNRRQISHTF. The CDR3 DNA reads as TGTGCCTGGAACCGTAGACAGATTTCGCACACCTTC.